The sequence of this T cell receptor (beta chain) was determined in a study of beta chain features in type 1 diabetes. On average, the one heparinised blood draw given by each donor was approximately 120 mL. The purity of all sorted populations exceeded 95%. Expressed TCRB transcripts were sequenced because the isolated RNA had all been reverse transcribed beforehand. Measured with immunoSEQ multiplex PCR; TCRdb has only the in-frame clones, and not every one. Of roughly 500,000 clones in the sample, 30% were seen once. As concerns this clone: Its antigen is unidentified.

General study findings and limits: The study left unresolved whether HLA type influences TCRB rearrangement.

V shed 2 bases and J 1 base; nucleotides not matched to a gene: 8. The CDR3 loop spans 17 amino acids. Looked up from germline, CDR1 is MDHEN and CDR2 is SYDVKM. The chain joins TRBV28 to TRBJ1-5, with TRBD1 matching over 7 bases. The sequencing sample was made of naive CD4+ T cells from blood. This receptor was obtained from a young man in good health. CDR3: CASSLARQGLSNQPQHF. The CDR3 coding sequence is TGTGCCAGCAGTTTAGCGAGACAGGGATTAAGCAATCAGCCCCAGCATTTT.